This T cell receptor beta chain appears in the sequencing data of a study of blood T cell repertoires in COVID-19. For the study at large: Both acute and convalescent COVID-19 samples were obtained from the United States, Italy and Spain.

The CDR3 extends over 14 amino acids. Germline trimming cut 6 bases from V and 6 bases from J; bases unmatched to any gene: 11. Germline lookup yields CDR1 MNHEY and CDR2 SVGAGI. Some clones are missing from TCRdb's copy, which holds only in-frame ones; the method was immunoSEQ multiplex PCR. The sample shows about 400,000 clones, more than 80% of them seen only once. The receptor was derived from a woman under 40 with active or convalescent COVID-19. Source material: peripheral blood. The chain couples TRBV6-5 to TRBJ2-7, with 7 bases matching TRBD2. CDR3 sequence reads: CASSRPPRGGEQYF. The CDR3 nucleotides are TGTGCCAGCAGCCGCCCCCCCCGCGGGGGCGAGCAGTACTTC.